The 26 T cell receptor beta chains in this list originate from one sample, sequenced in a study of cytomegalovirus exposure and HLA in healthy donors. The PCR made use of 60 Vbeta and 13 Jbeta primers. The assay was immunoSEQ multiplex PCR, and TCRdb's table has in-frame clones only and misses some. Of roughly 200,000 clones detected, 82% appear once; the ten largest clones hold roughly 1.6%. The sample consisted of PBMCs. Source of these receptors: a woman aged 18-29 years in good health and CMV-seronegative.

This sequence joins TRBV7-2 and TRBJ1-2; D gene uncertain. Between the trimmed V and J ends, which lost 1 base and 4 bases, there was a span of 7 bases. The CDR3 has 13 amino acids. Germline V gene lookup returns CDR1 SGHTA and CDR2 FQGNSA. The CDR3 protein is CASSLEGGYGYTF. CDR3 DNA: TGTGCCAGCAGCTTAGAAGGAGGCTATGGCTACACCTTC.

The V gene is TRBV6-6, the J gene TRBJ2-1; D perhaps matches TRBD2 (5 bases). CDR3 length equals 14 residues. Trimming pared 7 bases from V and 7 bases from J, leaving 17 bases between. Germline CDR1 is MNHNY and CDR2 is SVGAGI (reference sequence). CDR3 in DNA: TGTGCCAGCACCCCCAGGCTAGCATGGAATGAGCAGTTCTTC. This translates into CASTPRLAWNEQFF.

The J gene is TRBJ2-3, the V gene TRBV2; 10 bases fit TRBD1. Germline CDR1 SNHLY, CDR2 FYNNEI. The CDR3 length is 16 residues. With V trimmed by 2 bases and J by 4 bases, 6 bases remained unmatched. The CDR3 coding sequence is TGTGCCAGCAGTGAATTCAGGACAGGGGGGGCAGATACGCAGTATTTT. Its translation is CASSEFRTGGADTQYF.

This chain joins TRBV5-8 and TRBJ1-5, with TRBD1 matching over 9 bases. The CDR3 is 15 residues long. The germline V gene has CDR1 SGHTS and CDR2 YDEGEE. Germline trimming cut 0 bases from V and 6 bases from J; bases unmatched to any gene: 4. The CDR3 nucleotides read TGTGCCAGCAGCTTGGCCGGGACAGGGATTCAGCCCCAGCATTTT. This encodes CASSLAGTGIQPQHF.

The rearrangement joins TRBV27 to TRBJ2-4, with D maybe TRBD2 (5 bases). CDR1 is MNHEY and CDR2 is SMNVEV in the germline V gene (reference sequence). The length of the CDR3 is 16 residues. The V end was cut by 5 bases, the J end by 0 bases, with 14 bases between. The CDR3 region has the DNA TGTGCCAGCAGTGATAGGAGGAACCTAGCCAAAAACATTCAGTACTTC. Residues: CASSDRRNLAKNIQYF.

The rearrangement joins TRBV6-6 to TRBJ2-7, with 9 bases lining up with TRBD1. V lost 7 bases, J lost 4 bases, and 8 bases stayed unmatched. Germline lookup yields CDR1 MNHNY and CDR2 SVGAGI (reference sequence). The CDR3 spans 14 residues. The CDR3 bases are TGTGCCAGCAACCCAGGACAGGGGATTTACGAGCAGTACTTC. Translation gives CASNPGQGIYEQYF.

At least ten counts were recorded for this clone. This chain connects TRBV6-1 to TRBJ2-3; 8 nucleotides match TRBD2. CDR3 length: 14 amino acids. The V gene's germline CDR1 is MNHNS and CDR2 SASEGT. Unmatched junction bases numbered 4, after V lost 2 bases and J lost 6 bases. DNA for the CDR3: TGTGCCAGCAGTGAAAGCGGGAGTTGGGATACGCAGTATTTT. Translation gives CASSESGSWDTQYF.

The V call is TRBV19, the J call TRBJ1-2, with D uncertain. Germline V gives CDR1 LNHDA, CDR2 SQIVND (reference sequence). The CDR3 extends over 15 amino acids. Trimming removed 3 bases from V and 0 bases from J, with 11 bases in between. In DNA form, the CDR3 reads TGTGCCAGTAGTATTATACCGGGAGCTAACTATGGCTACACCTTC. This sequence encodes CASSIIPGANYGYTF.

V usage is TRBV27 and J usage is TRBJ1-6; no definite D call. CDR3 length equals 16 residues. Trimming shortened V by 4 bases and J by 0 bases, and 10 bases separated the two germline ends. CDR1 is MNHEY and CDR2 is SMNVEV in the germline V gene (reference sequence). CDR3 region: CASSSEQSSYNSPLHF. The CDR3, as DNA: TGTGCCAGCAGTTCTGAACAGAGCTCCTATAATTCACCCCTCCACTTT.

The CDR3 reads CASSLSGVDEQYV. The CDR3 nucleotides read TGTGCCAGCAGCTTGAGCGGGGTGGACGAGCAGTACGTC. V gene TRBV5-4 combines with J gene TRBJ2-7; TRBD2 aligns across 7 bases. The CDR3 length is 13 residues. Germline values: CDR1 SGHNT, CDR2 YYREEE (reference sequence). V was pared by 1 base and J by 5 bases, with 3 bases of the junction left unmatched.

The CDR3 DNA reads TGTGCCAGCAGCCCAACGGGATACTATGGCTACACCTTC. Protein product: CASSPTGYYGYTF. V gene TRBV4-2 combines with J gene TRBJ1-2, with no clear D. The germline V and J ends were trimmed by 4 bases and 3 bases, with 9 bases remaining between them. CDR3 size: 13 residues. Germline values: CDR1 LGHNA, CDR2 YNFKEQ.

CDR3 sequence: CSVQVDGANVLTF. CDR3 nucleotide sequence: TGCAGCGTTCAGGTCGATGGGGCCAACGTCCTGACTTTC. The gene calls are TRBV29-1 and TRBJ2-6; D ambiguous. Germline CDR1 SQVTM, CDR2 ANQGSEA. The V end was cut by 5 bases, the J end by 3 bases, with 8 bases between. This CDR3 is 13 amino acids long.

This chain uses TRBV28 with TRBJ1-2, with TRBD1 matching over 7 bases. V trimming: 10 bases; J trimming: 7 bases; junction bases outside the gene matches: 12. Germline loops: CDR1 MDHEN, CDR2 SYDVKM. The CDR3 extends over 13 amino acids. The CDR3 nucleotides are TGTGCCATTACAGGGGATCGACAAGTTGGCTACACCTTC. It is translated as CAITGDRQVGYTF.

This clone has only one observation. The CDR3 spells CASSPRRGVETQYF. Written as DNA, the CDR3 is TGTGCCAGCTCACCACGCAGGGGGGTTGAGACCCAGTACTTC. This chain joins TRBV18 and TRBJ2-5; weak D call: TRBD1 (7 bases). This CDR3 is built from 14 residues. Deletions cut 1 base from V and 5 bases from J, with 11 bases between. Germline CDR1 and CDR2: KGHSH and LQKENI.

The chain has TRBV9 and TRBJ2-1; the match to TRBD2 covers 8 bases. V was pared by 0 bases and J by 9 bases, with 8 bases of the junction left unmatched. The germline V gene has CDR1 SGDLS and CDR2 YYNGEE. The CDR3 length is 15 residues. The CDR3 nucleotides are TGTGCCAGCAGCGTAGTGGGGACTAGTGAGGGTGAGCAGTTCTTC. Protein sequence: CASSVVGTSEGEQFF. The complete variable domain, with remaining parts taken from reference TRBV9 and TRBJ2-1, reads DSGVTQTPKHLITATGQRVTLRCSPRSGDLSVYWYQQSLDQGLQFLIQYYNGEERAKGNILERFSAQQFPDLHSELNLSSLELGDSALYFCASSVVGTSEGEQFFGPGTRLTVL.

The table lists this clone with a few counts. The chain carries TRBV6-6 and TRBJ2-7, with D unresolved. The CDR3 is 13 residues long. Trimming cost V 5 bases and J 2 bases, with 10 bases left between them. The germline V gene has CDR1 MNHNY and CDR2 SVGAGI (reference sequence). CDR3: CASSPRFPYEQYF. The CDR3, as DNA: TGTGCCAGCAGTCCGCGGTTTCCCTACGAGCAGTACTTC.

The rearrangement links TRBV5-6 to TRBJ2-1, with 7 bases lining up with TRBD2. Trimming removed 4 bases from V and 6 bases from J; junction bases left unmatched: 10. This CDR3 has 15 amino acids. The germline gives CDR1 SGHDT, CDR2 YYEEEE. The CDR3 DNA follows: TGTGCCAGCAGCCAGGCGGGGGTACGCTCCAATGAGCAGTTCTTC. Translation: CASSQAGVRSNEQFF.

The chain employs TRBV19 and TRBJ1-1; D possibly corresponds to TRBD1 (6 bases). Per the germline V gene, CDR1 is LNHDA and CDR2 is SQIVND (reference sequence). Trimming left V 7 bases short and J 4 bases short, with 19 bases between. This CDR3 region has 15 residues. CDR3 sequence (DNA): TGTGCCAGTATTGGGCTGACAGGCGCCCCCACTGAAGCTTTCTTT. Translated: CASIGLTGAPTEAFF.

The V gene is TRBV4-3, the J gene TRBJ2-1; the D is unclear. The CDR3 length is 14 residues. Germline-derived CDR1 and CDR2 are LGHNA and YSLEER. Trimming stripped 4 bases from V and 9 bases from J, with 16 bases between. The CDR3 sequence is CASSLDGSGGEQFF. The CDR3 DNA follows: TGCGCCAGCAGCCTCGACGGCTCAGGTGGTGAGCAGTTCTTC.

This sequence joins TRBV6-5 and TRBJ1-6, with D hard to call. The CDR3 spans 15 residues. The V gene's germline CDR1 is MNHEY and CDR2 SVGAGI. V was pared by 2 bases and J by 3 bases, with 8 bases between. The CDR3 spells CASSYGPGYNSPLHF. The CDR3 DNA reads TGTGCCAGCAGTTACGGGCCAGGCTATAATTCACCCCTCCACTTT.

The V call is TRBV25-1, the J call TRBJ2-1; D is unresolved. CDR3 length: 17 residues. The ends were cut back, 1 base at V and 2 bases at J, with 15 bases in the middle. CDR1 and CDR2 from the germline V gene are MGHDK and SYGVNS. CDR3 sequence: CASSELKRWSPYNEQFF. CDR3 in DNA: TGTGCCAGCAGTGAATTGAAGAGGTGGAGCCCCTACAATGAGCAGTTCTTC.

The chain has TRBV9 and TRBJ1-2, with D unclear. The germline gives CDR1 SGDLS, CDR2 YYNGEE. V lost 6 bases to trimming and J lost 8 bases, with 29 bases between them. The CDR3 sequence is 17 residues long. CDR3 sequence reads: CASTMVLEDYAGGGYTF. DNA for the CDR3: TGTGCCAGCACGATGGTGCTGGAAGACTATGCCGGCGGGGGCTACACCTTC.

This chain joins TRBV14 and TRBJ1-2; D perhaps matches TRBD1 (6 bases). Looked up from germline, CDR1 is SGHDN and CDR2 is FVKESK. This CDR3 has 16 residues. V shed 4 bases and J shed 1 base, with 16 bases lying between them. The CDR3 DNA follows: TGTGCCAGCAGCCCCCGATGGGACAACTTTAACTATGGCTACACCTTC. Translated, it gives CASSPRWDNFNYGYTF. Drawing the rest from reference TRBV14 and TRBJ1-2, the complete variable domain is EAGVTQFPSHSVIEKGQTVTLRCDPISGHDNLYWYRRVMGKEIKFLLHFVKESKQDESGMPNNRFLAERTGGTYSTLKVQPAELEDSGVYFCASSPRWDNFNYGYTFGSGTRLTVV.

The gene calls are TRBV25-1 and TRBJ2-2; a possible D gene is TRBD1 (7 bases). The CDR3 length is 15 residues. CDR1 and CDR2 (germline): MGHDK, SYGVNS. Trimming took off 4 bases at V and 6 bases at J, with 15 bases between the two ends. The CDR3 DNA sequence: TGTGCCAGCAGTGGGGCAGGGGGGATAGCCGGGGAGCTGTTTTTT. This codes for CASSGAGGIAGELFF.

The rearrangement uses TRBV21-1 and TRBJ1-6; no check of the table's D call, TRBD1, against the DNA was made. TRBV21-1 is noted as a pseudogene. The CDR3 loop spans 17 amino acids. The CDR3 coding sequence is TGTGCCAGCAGCAAAGCTAAAGGACAGACAAATTTCTCACCCCTCCACTTT. Translation gives CASSKAKGQTNFSPLHF.

This chain connects TRBV19 to TRBJ2-4; 10 bases agree with TRBD2. This CDR3 is built from 18 residues. Germline V lookup: CDR1 LNHDA, CDR2 SQIVND (reference sequence). V lost 4 bases, J lost 1 base, and 10 bases stayed unmatched. CDR3 nucleotide sequence: TGTGCCAGTAGTAGGCCCTTGAGCGGGAGGGCTGCCAAAAACATTCAGTACTTC. Protein product: CASSRPLSGRAAKNIQYF.